This entry lists 26 T cell receptor beta chains sequenced from one sample in a study of blood T cell repertoires in COVID-19. TCRdb's table, derived via immunoSEQ multiplex PCR, lists solely in-frame clones and lacks some. Among more than 65,000 clones, approximately 82% were seen once, and the ten largest hold roughly 7.4%. The sample comprised peripheral blood. Receptors were obtained from a human donor in a cohort sampled during active COVID-19.

This chain connects TRBV5-5 to TRBJ2-3, with TRBD1 matching 10 bases. With V trimmed by 2 bases and J by 4 bases, 4 bases remained unmatched. The CDR3 sequence is 15 residues long. Per the germline V gene, CDR1 is SGHKS and CDR2 is YYEKEE (reference sequence). CDR3 in amino acids: CASSFPGTGADTQYF. In DNA, the CDR3 is TGTGCCAGCAGCTTTCCCGGGACAGGGGCAGATACGCAGTATTTT.

J is TRBJ1-2 and V is TRBV28, with D unclear. The CDR3 has 14 amino acids. CDR1 MDHEN and CDR2 SYDVKM come from the germline V gene. Trimming shortened V by 6 bases and J by 4 bases, and 15 bases separated the two germline ends. CDR3 DNA: TGTGCCAGCAGGGCGGGCCCCGAGCTCTATGGCTACACCTTC. Amino acids: CASRAGPELYGYTF.

This clone was counted a few times. This chain joins TRBV7-8 and TRBJ1-5, with a possible D match to TRBD1 (6 bases). Trimming took 4 bases from V and 11 from J, leaving 24 bases between them. The CDR3 sequence is 16 residues long. Germline CDR1 and CDR2: SGHVS and FQNEAQ. The CDR3 protein is CASSSGQTPIDGAQHF. The CDR3 coding sequence is TGTGCCAGCAGCTCCGGACAGACCCCCATCGACGGGGCCCAGCATTTT.

V and J are TRBV5-8 and TRBJ1-1; 10 bases are shared with TRBD1. Per germline, CDR1 SGHTS and CDR2 YDEGEE. The V and J ends lost 1 base and 10 bases, in that order; junction bases with no gene match: 7. The CDR3 contains 14 residues. The CDR3 DNA reads TGTGCCAGCAGCTTGTCTGGGACAGGGGATAGAGCTTTCTTT. It yields the protein CASSLSGTGDRAFF.

The rearrangement links TRBV5-6 to TRBJ1-1; 7 nucleotides line up with TRBD1. The junction had 3 bases not matched to a gene; V was cut back by 6 bases and J by 4 bases. Germline V CDR1 and CDR2: SGHDT, YYEEEE. This CDR3 has 12 amino acids. Here the CDR3 reads CASKGASTEAFF. The DNA for the CDR3 is TGTGCCAGCAAGGGGGCTAGCACTGAAGCTTTCTTT.

The genes are TRBV23-1 and TRBJ2-7, with no clear D. TRBV23-1 is an ORF; its function is uncertain. V was clipped by 0 bases and J by 1 base, with 7 bases between them. CDR3 length equals 14 residues. The CDR3 loop reads CASSQSYRSYEQYF. For the CDR3, the DNA is TGCGCCAGCAGTCAATCGTACAGATCCTACGAGCAGTACTTC.

The chain recombines TRBV29-1 with TRBJ1-6; TRBD1 matches at 7 bases. This CDR3 has 12 amino acids. Per the germline V gene, CDR1 is SQVTM and CDR2 is ANQGSEA. J lost 13 bases, V lost 6 bases, and 9 bases had no gene match. The CDR3 here is CSVVTGTGPLHF. DNA for the CDR3: TGCAGCGTCGTGACAGGGACGGGTCCCCTCCACTTT.

This chain uses TRBV4-2 with TRBJ2-4; TRBD2 might be the D (6 bases). The CDR3 consists of 13 residues. The germline V gene has CDR1 LGHNA and CDR2 YNFKEQ. The ends were cut back, 1 base at V and 8 bases at J, with 9 bases in the middle. The CDR3 loop is CASSQGLADIQYF. The CDR3 bases are TGTGCCAGCAGCCAAGGTTTAGCGGACATTCAGTACTTC.

V and J are TRBV6-5 and TRBJ1-1, with 7 bases that match TRBD1. Germline-derived CDR1 and CDR2 are MNHEY and SVGAGI. The CDR3 consists of 15 residues. V lost 6 bases and J lost 11; bases outside the gene matches: 18. CDR3 in amino acids: CASRQHSLRDSQAFF. The CDR3 DNA reads TGTGCCAGCAGGCAACACTCCCTCCGGGACAGCCAGGCTTTCTTT.

The V call is TRBV18, the J call TRBJ2-5; 9 bases agree with TRBD1. This CDR3 is 14 amino acids long. Per the germline V gene, CDR1 is KGHSH and CDR2 is LQKENI. The ends lost 3 bases at V and 5 bases at J; junction bases unmatched: 4. In DNA, the CDR3 is TGTGCCAGCTCACCTAGGGACAGGGTCGAGACCCAGTACTTC. Translated, it gives CASSPRDRVETQYF.

The chain recombines TRBV19 with TRBJ1-1; D might be TRBD1 (5 bases). Trimming left V 5 bases short and J 1 base short, with 8 bases between. Germline assignment: CDR1 LNHDA and CDR2 SQIVND (reference sequence). The CDR3 has 13 residues. The CDR3 protein is CASSLGGNTEAFF. The CDR3 DNA is TGTGCCAGTAGTCTGGGGGGGAACACTGAAGCTTTCTTT.

This chain uses TRBV6-6 with TRBJ2-7; D unclear. Per the germline V gene, CDR1 is MNHNY and CDR2 is SVGAGI (reference sequence). This CDR3 has 15 amino acids. V gave up 5 bases and J gave up 0 bases, with 14 bases separating them. CDR3 nucleotide sequence: TGTGCCAGCAGTCCCAACAGCCGCTCCTCCTACGAGCAGTACTTC. Protein sequence: CASSPNSRSSYEQYF.

The chain links TRBV5-1 to TRBJ2-3, with TRBD2 matching 14 bases. With V trimmed by 0 bases and J by 6 bases, 6 bases remained unmatched. The CDR3 has 17 amino acids. Looked up from germline, CDR1 is SGHRS and CDR2 is YFSETQ. CDR3 in DNA: TGCGCCAGCAGCTTGGTTGCGACTAGCGGGGGGGTGGATACGCAGTATTTT. Its translation: CASSLVATSGGVDTQYF.

V and J are TRBV5-1 and TRBJ1-6, with a possible D match to TRBD1 (6 bases). The ends were cut back, 3 bases at V and 10 bases at J, with 14 bases in the middle. The CDR3 has 14 amino acids. The germline CDR1 and CDR2 sequences are SGHRS and YFSETQ. The DNA of the CDR3 is TGCGCCAGCAGCTCTTACAGGGAAAGCTCACCCCTCCACTTT. Amino acids: CASSSYRESSPLHF.

The V gene is TRBV3-1 (or the pseudogene TRBV3-2), the J gene TRBJ1-4; 8 nucleotides match TRBD1. Per the germline V gene, CDR1 is LGHDT and CDR2 is YNNKEL (reference sequence). V gave up 3 bases and J gave up 6 bases; unmatched junction bases: 3. CDR3 size: 14 residues. Written as DNA, the CDR3 is TGTGCCAGCAGCCATTCAGGGGGCCATGAAAAACTGTTTTTT. This encodes CASSHSGGHEKLFF.

V is TRBV7-2 and J is TRBJ2-1; D is unclear. CDR1 is SGHTA and CDR2 is FQGNSA in the germline V gene. The CDR3 runs to 13 residues. V shed 5 bases and J shed 0 bases, with 5 bases lying between them. The CDR3 coding sequence is TGTGCCAGCAGCAGGAGCTCCTACAATGAGCAGTTCTTC. Encoded protein: CASSRSSYNEQFF.

The chain couples TRBV7-3 to TRBJ1-2; 11 bases are shared with TRBD1. CDR3 length: 16 amino acids. Germline V gene data show CDR1 as SGHTA and CDR2 as FQGTGA. V lost 2 bases and J lost 8; bases outside the gene matches: 10. This chain's CDR3 is CASSLGGQGAYGGYTF. The DNA for the CDR3 is TGTGCCAGCAGCTTAGGAGGACAGGGGGCATACGGCGGCTACACCTTC.

This clone occurred a few times. The chain has TRBV21-1 and TRBJ1-1; the D segment call TRBD1 is taken from the table without a DNA check. TRBV21-1 is a recognized pseudogene. The CDR3 contains 13 residues. The CDR3 loop is CASSTLQDTEAFF. The CDR3, as DNA: TGTGCCAGCAGCACCCTACAGGATACTGAAGCTTTCTTT.

This chain links TRBV7-3 with TRBJ2-5; 9 bases map to TRBD2. With V trimmed by 3 bases and J by 1 base, 3 bases remained unmatched. The CDR3 spans 15 residues. From germline, CDR1 is SGHTA and CDR2 FQGTGA. CDR3 protein: CASSFSGGFQETQYF. Here the CDR3 DNA reads TGTGCCAGCAGCTTCAGCGGGGGGTTCCAAGAGACCCAGTACTTC.

The chain combines TRBV29-1 with TRBJ2-6; a possible D gene is TRBD1 (6 bases). Germline values: CDR1 SQVTM, CDR2 ANQGSEA. V was clipped by 8 bases and J by 0 bases, with 14 bases between them. The CDR3 covers 15 residues. CDR3 DNA: TGCAGCACTTTACAGGGTAACTCTGGGGCCAACGTCCTGACTTTC. It is translated as CSTLQGNSGANVLTF.

V is TRBV12-3 or TRBV12-4 and J is TRBJ1-2, with 9 bases aligning to TRBD1. V shed 10 bases, J shed 5 bases, and the junction held 2 bases outside the gene matches. The CDR3 runs 11 residues. For the CDR3, the DNA is TGTGCCACCGGGACAGGGTATGGCTACACCTTC. Its translation is CATGTGYGYTF.

The V and J genes are TRBV27 and TRBJ2-7, with a weak D call TRBD2 (7 bases). Germline V gives CDR1 MNHEY, CDR2 SMNVEV (reference sequence). The CDR3 contains 14 residues. V was cut by 0 bases and J by 4 bases, with 10 bases left in between. CDR3 in DNA: TGTGCCAGCAGTTTATCAGGGGGGGGTTACGAGCAGTACTTC. Protein: CASSLSGGGYEQYF.

The rearrangement links TRBV7-9 to TRBJ1-3; 11 positions match TRBD1. This CDR3 contains 18 residues. Germline V lookup: CDR1 SEHNR, CDR2 FQNEAQ (reference sequence). J gave up 2 bases and V 5 bases, and 11 bases lay outside the gene matches. CDR3 sequence reads: CASSHFIGQGAAGNTIYF. DNA for the CDR3: TGTGCCAGCAGCCATTTTATAGGACAGGGGGCGGCTGGAAACACCATATATTTT.

V gene TRBV6-6 combines with J gene TRBJ2-7, with 7 bases identical to TRBD1. Germline lookup yields CDR1 MNHNY and CDR2 SVGAGI (reference sequence). The CDR3 has 16 amino acids. The ends lost 7 bases at V and 0 bases at J; junction bases unmatched: 12. CDR3 in amino acids: CASTSQPGQDSYEQYF. The CDR3 DNA sequence: TGTGCCAGCACTTCCCAACCCGGACAGGACTCCTACGAGCAGTACTTC.

The V call is TRBV11-1, the J call TRBJ2-5; 8 bases fit TRBD1. CDR3 length equals 14 residues. From germline, CDR1 is SGHAT and CDR2 FQDESV (reference sequence). Trimming took 5 bases from V and 2 from J; bases not matched to a gene: 4. CDR3 amino acids: CASSTHRGQETQYF. CDR3 sequence (DNA): TGTGCCAGCAGCACGCACAGGGGGCAAGAGACCCAGTACTTC.

The genes are TRBV5-4 and TRBJ1-6, with a weak D call TRBD1 (6 bases). Deletions cut 0 bases from V and 6 bases from J, with 10 bases between. The CDR3 runs to 15 residues. From germline, CDR1 is SGHNT and CDR2 YYREEE (reference sequence). The CDR3 region has the DNA TGTGCCAGCAGCTTGGGTCTGGACAGTAATTCACCCCTCCACTTT. It translates to CASSLGLDSNSPLHF. The variable domain in full, completed from reference TRBV5-4 and TRBJ1-6, reads ETGVTQSPTHLIKTRGQQVTLRCSSQSGHNTVSWYQQALGQGPQFIFQYYREEENGRGNFPPRFSGLQFPNYSSELNVNALELDDSALYLCASSLGLDSNSPLHFGNGTRLTVT.